This T cell receptor (beta chain) came from a study of shared clonotypes between healthy human individuals. There are a few counts of this clone. The CDR3 extends over 12 amino acids. The germline V gene encodes CDR1 MDHEN and CDR2 SYDVKM. Trimming took 5 bases from V and 9 from J, leaving 11 bases between them. TCRdb keeps only in-frame clones here, not all; method: immunoSEQ multiplex PCR. Among roughly 2.2 million clones listed, 85% to 95% were seen once. What was sequenced was naive CD4+ T cells from PBMCs. As to subset: CD45RA+ positively selected. The clonotype comes from a man younger than 30 in good health. Some clones in this sample may be carry-over from other donors' samples. The gene calls are TRBV28 and TRBJ1-5; no definite D call. The CDR3 loop is CASSTQDLPQHF. The CDR3 DNA reads as TGTGCCAGCAGTACCCAAGATCTGCCCCAGCATTTT.